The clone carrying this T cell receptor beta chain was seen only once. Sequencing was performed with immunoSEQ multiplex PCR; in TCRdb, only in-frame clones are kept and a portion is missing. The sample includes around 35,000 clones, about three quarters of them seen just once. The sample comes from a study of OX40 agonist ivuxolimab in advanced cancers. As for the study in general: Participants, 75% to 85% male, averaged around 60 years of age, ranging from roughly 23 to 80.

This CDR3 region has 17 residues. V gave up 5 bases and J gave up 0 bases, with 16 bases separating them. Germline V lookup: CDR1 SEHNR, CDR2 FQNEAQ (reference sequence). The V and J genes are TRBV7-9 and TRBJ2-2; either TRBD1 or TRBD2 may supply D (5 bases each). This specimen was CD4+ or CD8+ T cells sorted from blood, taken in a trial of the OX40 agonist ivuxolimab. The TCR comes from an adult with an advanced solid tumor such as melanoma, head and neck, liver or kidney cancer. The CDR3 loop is CASSDFTGTTNTGELFF. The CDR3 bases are TGTGCCAGCAGCGACTTCACCGGGACGACGAACACCGGGGAGCTGTTTTTT.